The clone carrying this T cell receptor beta chain showed up many times. Antigen unknown. Using RNA transcripts as the source, TCR beta CDR3 regions were amplified. Primed by the HTBI set, a first-round RT-PCR was run on the TCR CDR3. TCRdb used MiXCR to reprocess the multiplex PCR reads, holding one entry per CDR3 protein. The sample shows roughly 250,000 distinct CDR3 sequences, roughly 17% of them seen only once. This sample is part of a study of T cells in Graves' hyperthyroidism and ophthalmopathy. Study context: At initial diagnosis, before any treatment had begun, peripheral blood was obtained.

The study, taken as a whole, reports: The authors' 13 V-J model separated ophthalmopathy from stable hyperthyroidism.

The CDR3 spans 15 residues. The source of this sequence is a woman aged 18-29 years with Graves' ophthalmopathy. V and J are TRBV3-2 and TRBJ2-7. TRBV3-2 is a pseudogene segment. Material for sequencing was blood. CDR3 coding DNA: TGTGCCAGCAGCCAAGATTATTGGCCGCACTACGAGCAGTACTTC. Encoded protein: CASSQDYWPHYEQYF.